The present T cell receptor beta chain was sequenced within a study of cytomegalovirus exposure and HLA in healthy donors. Overall study: Among the approximately 370 donors who were genotyped, about 80% fell in the genetic ancestry cluster that is associated with self-reported Caucasian donors. Findings of the study overall: The authors enumerated around 150 TCR beta chains as linked to cytomegalovirus.

Vbeta (60) and Jbeta (13) primers were used in the PCR. TCRdb's copy holds only in-frame clones and misses some; the assay was immunoSEQ multiplex PCR. The sample comprises about 150,000 clones, 75% to 85% of which are singletons, and just under 6.5% rests with the top ten. With regard to this clone: Its cognate antigen is unknown. Within the sample, other DNA sequences also encode this same CDR3.

The CDR3 runs 13 residues. Per germline, CDR1 MDHEN and CDR2 SYDVKM. With 3 bases removed from V and 2 bases from J, the gap between germline ends came to 4 bases. The sequence was collected from a man aged 50-59 years in good health and CMV-seropositive. The V and J genes are TRBV28 and TRBJ2-2; D gene uncertain. Sequences were obtained from PBMCs. The CDR3 DNA reads TGTGCCAGCAGTTTCACTAACACCGGGGAGCTGTTTTTT. It specifies CASSFTNTGELFF.